The T cell receptor (beta chain) described here comes from a study of blood T cell repertoires in COVID-19. Original processing notes: Reference gene primer amplification gave estimated nucleated cell counts. Clones were sequenced by immunoSEQ multiplex PCR, and TCRdb holds only the in-frame ones, with some missing. V, J and clone size are taken as reported in that table, and D and trimming were inferred from the DNA itself. The sample holds approximately 480,000 clones, 87% seen once. There are 16 residues in the CDR3. The germline V gene encodes CDR1 PRHDT and CDR2 FYEKMQ (reference sequence). V gave up 5 bases and J gave up 2 bases, with 17 bases separating them.

V gene TRBV13 combines with J gene TRBJ2-3, with D possibly matching TRBD1 (5 bases). The clonotype was recovered from a woman between 18 and 29 years old who had recovered from COVID-19. Sequenced: PBMCs or T cells enriched from blood (not recorded which). In DNA, the CDR3 is TGTGCCAGCAGCCCGCCGTCAGGGTCAGTCACAGATACGCAGTATTTT. Its translation is CASSPPSGSVTDTQYF.